Listed below are T cell receptor beta chains from one sample, sequenced in a study of cytomegalovirus exposure and HLA in healthy donors. TCRdb's copy holds only in-frame clones and misses some; the assay was immunoSEQ multiplex PCR. Counted here are about 200,000 clones, roughly 80% occurring once; the ten biggest clones make up about 3%. Sequencing was carried out using PBMCs. These receptors were collected from a man aged 30-40 years in good health and CMV-seronegative. Both conserved end residues are part of each CDR3. A D gene is named only where the DNA matches it firmly. The size entry is marked missing in some rows and otherwise reads once, few, many or a size class.

D gene: TRBD1; V gene: TRBV29-1; CDR3 length: 13; clone size: NA; J gene: TRBJ2-7; CDR3 protein: CSVVGQATPSQYF; CDR3 DNA: TGCAGCGTCGTAGGACAGGCGACCCCGTCTCAGTACTTC
D gene: TRBD2; V gene: TRBV11-2; CDR3 length: 18; clone size: NA; J gene: TRBJ2-2; CDR3 protein: CASSWGLAGGTNTGELFF; CDR3 DNA: TGTGCCAGCAGCTGGGGACTAGCGGGGGGTACGAACACCGGGGAGCTGTTTTTT
D gene: NA; V gene: TRBV7-2; CDR3 length: 17; clone size: NA; J gene: TRBJ2-3; CDR3 protein: CASSLGLGWSGTDTQYF; CDR3 DNA: TGTGCCAGCAGCTTAGGACTGGGTTGGAGCGGCACAGATACGCAGTATTTT
D gene: TRBD1; V gene: TRBV7-2; CDR3 length: 14; clone size: NA; J gene: TRBJ1-2; CDR3 protein: CASSLQDRGRGYTF; CDR3 DNA: TGTGCCAGCAGCTTACAGGACAGGGGGCGCGGCTACACCTTC
D gene: NA; V gene: TRBV6-1; CDR3 length: 14; clone size: NA; J gene: TRBJ1-1; CDR3 protein: CASSEAGRNTEAFF; CDR3 DNA: TGTGCCAGCAGTGAAGCAGGGAGAAACACTGAAGCTTTCTTT
D gene: NA; V gene: TRBV4-1; CDR3 length: 16; clone size: few; J gene: TRBJ1-5; CDR3 protein: CASSHPGQYSNQPQHF; CDR3 DNA: TGCGCCAGCAGCCACCCCGGACAGTATAGCAATCAGCCCCAGCATTTT
D gene: TRBD2; V gene: TRBV6-5; CDR3 length: 13; clone size: NA; J gene: TRBJ2-1; CDR3 protein: CASSTSGGNEQFF; CDR3 DNA: TGTGCCAGCAGTACATCGGGGGGGAATGAGCAGTTCTTC
D gene: TRBD1; V gene: TRBV7-9; CDR3 length: 16; clone size: NA; J gene: TRBJ2-7; CDR3 protein: CASSLGGGGQGLEQYF; CDR3 DNA: TGTGCCAGCAGCTTAGGAGGAGGGGGACAGGGGCTCGAGCAGTACTTC
D gene: TRBD1; V gene: TRBV5-1; CDR3 length: 16; clone size: NA; J gene: TRBJ2-1; CDR3 protein: CASSLETGGTYNEQFF; CDR3 DNA: TGCGCCAGCAGCTTGGAAACAGGGGGAACCTACAATGAGCAGTTCTTC
D gene: TRBD2; V gene: TRBV7-2; CDR3 length: 14; clone size: NA; J gene: TRBJ2-7; CDR3 protein: CASSLDPGRGEQYF; CDR3 DNA: TGTGCCAGCAGCTTAGATCCAGGGAGGGGCGAGCAGTACTTC
D gene: TRBD1; V gene: TRBV6-4; CDR3 length: 13; clone size: NA; J gene: TRBJ2-5; CDR3 protein: CASSRGFGETQYF; CDR3 DNA: TGTGCCAGCAGCAGGGGGTTTGGGGAGACCCAGTACTTC
D gene: NA; V gene: TRBV15; CDR3 length: 17; clone size: NA; J gene: TRBJ2-3; CDR3 protein: CATSRDPRGTSTDTQYF; CDR3 DNA: TGTGCCACCAGCAGAGATCCCCGCGGGACTAGCACAGATACGCAGTATTTT
D gene: NA; V gene: TRBV7-2; CDR3 length: 15; clone size: NA; J gene: TRBJ1-1; CDR3 protein: CASSWEDWTNTEAFF; CDR3 DNA: TGTGCCAGCAGCTGGGAGGATTGGACGAACACTGAAGCTTTCTTT
D gene: NA; V gene: TRBV29-1; CDR3 length: 13; clone size: NA; J gene: TRBJ2-7; CDR3 protein: CSGASDSSYEQYF; CDR3 DNA: TGCAGCGGCGCTAGCGATTCCTCCTACGAGCAGTACTTC
D gene: NA; V gene: TRBV7-2; CDR3 length: 15; clone size: few; J gene: TRBJ2-1; CDR3 protein: CASSPFPRSYNEQFF; CDR3 DNA: TGTGCCAGCAGCCCTTTCCCCCGCTCCTACAATGAGCAGTTCTTC
D gene: NA; V gene: TRBV11-2; CDR3 length: 14; clone size: NA; J gene: TRBJ2-3; CDR3 protein: CASSLEDNTDTQYF; CDR3 DNA: TGTGCCAGCAGCTTAGAGGACAACACAGATACGCAGTATTTT
D gene: NA; V gene: TRBV7-2; CDR3 length: 15; clone size: NA; J gene: TRBJ2-5; CDR3 protein: CASSPVGRIQETQYF; CDR3 DNA: TGTGCCAGCAGCCCCGTTGGCCGAATCCAAGAGACCCAGTACTTC
D gene: TRBD1; V gene: TRBV5-4; CDR3 length: 15; clone size: NA; J gene: TRBJ2-5; CDR3 protein: CASSFRTGGVKTQYF; CDR3 DNA: TGTGCCAGCAGCTTCCGGACAGGGGGCGTTAAGACCCAGTACTTC
D gene: NA; V gene: TRBV4-3; CDR3 length: 15; clone size: NA; J gene: TRBJ1-2; CDR3 protein: CASSQDRRVGYGYTF; CDR3 DNA: TGCGCCAGCAGCCAAGATCGCAGGGTGGGCTATGGCTACACCTTC
D gene: TRBD1; V gene: TRBV19; CDR3 length: 16; clone size: NA; J gene: TRBJ1-5; CDR3 protein: CASSNRDRGSNQPQHF; CDR3 DNA: TGTGCCAGTAGTAACCGGGACAGGGGAAGCAATCAGCCCCAGCATTTT
D gene: NA; V gene: TRBV7-9; CDR3 length: 12; clone size: NA; J gene: TRBJ2-7; CDR3 protein: CSSSLTANEQYF; CDR3 DNA: TGTTCCAGCAGCTTAACAGCTAACGAGCAGTACTTC
D gene: TRBD1; V gene: TRBV28; CDR3 length: 15; clone size: NA; J gene: TRBJ2-1; CDR3 protein: CASSGTGIYYNEQFF; CDR3 DNA: TGTGCCAGCAGTGGGACAGGGATTTACTACAATGAGCAGTTCTTC
D gene: NA; V gene: TRBV9; CDR3 length: 14; clone size: once; J gene: TRBJ1-2; CDR3 protein: CASSVGGDRYGYTF; CDR3 DNA: TGTGCCAGCAGCGTAGGGGGGGACCGCTATGGCTACACCTTC
D gene: TRBD1; V gene: TRBV9; CDR3 length: 15; clone size: NA; J gene: TRBJ2-5; CDR3 protein: CASSVRTGGQETQYF; CDR3 DNA: TGTGCCAGCAGCGTGCGGACAGGGGGCCAAGAGACCCAGTACTTC
D gene: NA; V gene: TRBV4-1; CDR3 length: 15; clone size: few; J gene: TRBJ1-2; CDR3 protein: CASSQDPGVGYGYTF; CDR3 DNA: TGCGCCAGCAGCCAAGACCCGGGGGTAGGCTATGGCTACACCTTC
D gene: NA; V gene: TRBV27; CDR3 length: 14; clone size: NA; J gene: TRBJ1-6; CDR3 protein: CASSLAGGYSPLHF; CDR3 DNA: TGTGCCAGCAGTTTAGCGGGGGGGTACTCACCCCTCCACTTT
D gene: TRBD1; V gene: TRBV5-8; CDR3 length: 15; clone size: NA; J gene: TRBJ2-7; CDR3 protein: CASSIGTAFSYEQYF; CDR3 DNA: TGTGCCAGCAGCATCGGGACAGCCTTTTCCTACGAGCAGTACTTC
D gene: NA; V gene: TRBV6-5; CDR3 length: 14; clone size: few; J gene: TRBJ2-2; CDR3 protein: CASRTELNTGELFF; CDR3 DNA: TGTGCCAGCAGAACAGAATTGAACACCGGGGAGCTGTTTTTT
D gene: TRBD1; V gene: TRBV28; CDR3 length: 16; clone size: NA; J gene: TRBJ1-5; CDR3 protein: CASSPRTGPGARPQHF; CDR3 DNA: TGTGCCAGCAGTCCCAGGACAGGCCCAGGTGCTCGGCCCCAGCATTTT
D gene: TRBD2; V gene: TRBV19; CDR3 length: 16; clone size: NA; J gene: TRBJ2-4; CDR3 protein: CASSINGGGAVNIQYF; CDR3 DNA: TGTGCCAGTAGTATAAACGGGGGAGGGGCGGTGAACATTCAGTACTTC
D gene: NA; V gene: TRBV7-9; CDR3 length: 14; clone size: NA; J gene: TRBJ2-3; CDR3 protein: CASSLGHTTDTQYF; CDR3 DNA: TGTGCCAGCAGCTTGGGCCACACCACAGATACGCAGTATTTT
D gene: TRBD1; V gene: TRBV28; CDR3 length: 16; clone size: once; J gene: TRBJ2-1; CDR3 protein: CASSLLDRAAYNEQFF; CDR3 DNA: TGTGCCAGCAGTCTCCTTGACAGGGCAGCCTACAATGAGCAGTTCTTC
D gene: NA; V gene: TRBV18; CDR3 length: 15; clone size: NA; J gene: TRBJ2-1; CDR3 protein: CASSPGRQGGYEQFF; CDR3 DNA: TGTGCCAGCTCACCGGGGCGGCAGGGGGGTTATGAGCAGTTCTTC
D gene: NA; V gene: TRBV2; CDR3 length: 18; clone size: NA; J gene: TRBJ1-6; CDR3 protein: CASSEVIGGGSANSPLHF; CDR3 DNA: TGTGCCAGCAGTGAAGTGATTGGGGGCGGTAGTGCTAATTCACCCCTCCACTTT
D gene: TRBD1; V gene: TRBV19; CDR3 length: 15; clone size: NA; J gene: TRBJ2-7; CDR3 protein: CASSMAGTGGGEQYF; CDR3 DNA: TGTGCCAGTAGTATGGCCGGGACAGGGGGAGGCGAGCAGTACTTC
D gene: TRBD1; V gene: TRBV5-4; CDR3 length: 12; clone size: NA; J gene: TRBJ2-5; CDR3 protein: CATQGVLKTQYF; CDR3 DNA: TGTGCCACCCAGGGGGTTTTAAAGACCCAGTACTTC
D gene: TRBD1; V gene: TRBV7-2; CDR3 length: 15; clone size: NA; J gene: TRBJ2-7; CDR3 protein: CASSFAGGQAYEQYF; CDR3 DNA: TGTGCCAGCAGCTTTGCCGGGGGACAGGCATACGAGCAGTACTTC
D gene: TRBD1; V gene: TRBV6-1; CDR3 length: 15; clone size: NA; J gene: TRBJ1-5; CDR3 protein: CASKQGTGSNQPQHF; CDR3 DNA: TGTGCCAGCAAACAAGGGACAGGGAGCAATCAGCCCCAGCATTTT
D gene: TRBD1; V gene: TRBV10-3; CDR3 length: 13; clone size: NA; J gene: TRBJ1-1; CDR3 protein: CAISGGQGARAFF; CDR3 DNA: TGTGCCATCAGTGGAGGGCAGGGGGCGAGAGCTTTCTTT
D gene: NA; V gene: TRBV7-2; CDR3 length: 18; clone size: NA; J gene: TRBJ1-5; CDR3 protein: CASSLPVSSDFNNQPQHF; CDR3 DNA: TGTGCCAGCAGCTTACCGGTTTCCTCAGACTTCAATAATCAGCCCCAGCATTTT
D gene: TRBD1; V gene: TRBV19; CDR3 length: 13; clone size: NA; J gene: TRBJ2-1; CDR3 protein: CASSNRDRGREFF; CDR3 DNA: TGTGCCAGTAGTAATCGGGACAGGGGGCGGGAGTTCTTC
D gene: TRBD2; V gene: TRBV27; CDR3 length: 16; clone size: NA; J gene: TRBJ2-7; CDR3 protein: CASSLPQRGEIREQYF; CDR3 DNA: TGTGCCAGCAGTTTACCCCAGCGGGGGGAAATTCGTGAGCAGTACTTC
D gene: NA; V gene: TRBV10-3; CDR3 length: 14; clone size: NA; J gene: TRBJ2-2; CDR3 protein: CAISEFDTTGELFF; CDR3 DNA: TGTGCCATCAGTGAATTCGACACCACCGGGGAGCTGTTTTTT
D gene: TRBD1; V gene: TRBV28; CDR3 length: 11; clone size: NA; J gene: TRBJ2-7; CDR3 protein: CASSSPGQGYF; CDR3 DNA: TGTGCCAGCAGTTCACCGGGACAGGGGTACTTC
D gene: TRBD2; V gene: TRBV5-4; CDR3 length: 16; clone size: NA; J gene: TRBJ2-5; CDR3 protein: CASSLYLAGGQETQYF; CDR3 DNA: TGTGCCAGCAGCTTGTACCTAGCGGGGGGGCAAGAGACCCAGTACTTC
D gene: TRBD2; V gene: TRBV7-2; CDR3 length: 17; clone size: NA; J gene: TRBJ2-7; CDR3 protein: CASSLRGGGGAPYEQYF; CDR3 DNA: TGTGCCAGCAGCTTAAGGGGCGGCGGGGGGGCACCTTACGAGCAGTACTTC
D gene: TRBD1; V gene: TRBV4-1; CDR3 length: 16; clone size: few; J gene: TRBJ1-5; CDR3 protein: CASSQADRAMNQPQHF; CDR3 DNA: TGCGCCAGCAGCCAAGCGGACAGGGCAATGAATCAGCCCCAGCATTTT
D gene: NA; V gene: TRBV2; CDR3 length: 16; clone size: once; J gene: TRBJ2-5; CDR3 protein: CASSEVGLAVIETQYF; CDR3 DNA: TGTGCCAGCAGTGAAGTCGGGCTAGCTGTGATAGAGACCCAGTACTTC
D gene: NA; V gene: TRBV28; CDR3 length: 16; clone size: NA; J gene: TRBJ1-5; CDR3 protein: CASRTRGLYSNQPQHF; CDR3 DNA: TGTGCCAGCAGGACCCGCGGGTTATATAGCAATCAGCCCCAGCATTTT
D gene: TRBD2; V gene: TRBV4-1; CDR3 length: 16; clone size: NA; J gene: TRBJ2-1; CDR3 protein: CASSHLLAGSYNEQFF; CDR3 DNA: TGCGCCAGCAGCCACCTTCTAGCGGGGTCCTACAATGAGCAGTTCTTC
D gene: NA; V gene: TRBV5-1; CDR3 length: 15; clone size: NA; J gene: TRBJ2-7; CDR3 protein: CASSGALDSTYEQYF; CDR3 DNA: TGCGCCAGCAGCGGTGCCTTGGACAGCACCTACGAGCAGTACTTC
D gene: TRBD1; V gene: TRBV10-3; CDR3 length: 15; clone size: NA; J gene: TRBJ1-1; CDR3 protein: CAIRGGTGENTEAFF; CDR3 DNA: TGTGCCATCAGAGGGGGGACAGGGGAGAACACTGAAGCTTTCTTT
D gene: NA; V gene: TRBV29-1; CDR3 length: 13; clone size: once; J gene: TRBJ1-1; CDR3 protein: CSAVTGLRPEAFF; CDR3 DNA: TGCAGCGCTGTCACAGGGTTAAGGCCTGAAGCTTTCTTT
D gene: TRBD1; V gene: TRBV28; CDR3 length: 13; clone size: once; J gene: TRBJ1-2; CDR3 protein: CASSTDRGGGYTF; CDR3 DNA: TGTGCCAGCAGCACCGACAGGGGGGGCGGCTACACCTTC
D gene: TRBD2; V gene: TRBV4-2; CDR3 length: 16; clone size: NA; J gene: TRBJ2-5; CDR3 protein: CASSHGLAGGQETQYF; CDR3 DNA: TGTGCCAGCAGCCACGGGCTAGCGGGGGGGCAAGAGACCCAGTACTTC